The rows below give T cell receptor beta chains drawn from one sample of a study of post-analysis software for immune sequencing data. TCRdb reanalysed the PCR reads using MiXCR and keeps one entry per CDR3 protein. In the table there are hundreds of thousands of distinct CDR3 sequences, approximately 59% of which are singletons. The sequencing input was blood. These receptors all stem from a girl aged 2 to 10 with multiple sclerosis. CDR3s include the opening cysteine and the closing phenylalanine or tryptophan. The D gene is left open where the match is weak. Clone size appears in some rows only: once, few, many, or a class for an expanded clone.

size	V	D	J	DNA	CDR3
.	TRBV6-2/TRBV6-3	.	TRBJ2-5	TGTGCCAGCAGTTCTCAACTGGGAGAGACCCAGTACTTC	CASSSQLGETQYF
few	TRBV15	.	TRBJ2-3	TGTGCCACCAGCAGGGGGGACCCCACAGATACGCAGTATTTT	CATSRGDPTDTQYF
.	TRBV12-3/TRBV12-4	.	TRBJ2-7	TGTGCCAGCAGTTTAGGTCCTCGCTACGAGCAGTACTTC	CASSLGPRYEQYF
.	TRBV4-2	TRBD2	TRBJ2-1	TGTGCCAGCAGCCAAGAAACCGAAGCCGGGACTACGGTTTATGAGCAGTTCTTC	CASSQETEAGTTVYEQFF
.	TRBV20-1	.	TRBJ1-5	TGCAGTGCTAGAATCCCATCGAGCGGCAACAATCAGCCCCAGCATTTT	CSARIPSSGNNQPQHF
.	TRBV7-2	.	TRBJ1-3	TGTGCCAGCAGCTTAGTGGCCACAACCTCTGGAAACACCATATATTTT	CASSLVATTSGNTIYF
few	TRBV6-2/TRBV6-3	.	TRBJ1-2	TGTGCCAGCAGTTACGGAGACGGGGGAGATGGCTACACCTTC	CASSYGDGGDGYTF
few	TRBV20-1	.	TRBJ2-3	TGCAGTGCTAGAGATTCGGGGGCCACAGATACGCAGTATTTT	CSARDSGATDTQYF
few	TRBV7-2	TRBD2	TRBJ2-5	TGTGCCAGCAGCGGTCGTAGCGGGACGCTAATGGAGACCCAGTACTTC	CASSGRSGTLMETQYF
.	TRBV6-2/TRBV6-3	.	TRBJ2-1	TGTGCCAGCAGCCCGCGACCGGGGGGCCCATACAATGAGCAGTTCTTC	CASSPRPGGPYNEQFF
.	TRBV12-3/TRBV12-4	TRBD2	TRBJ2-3	TGTGCCAGCAGTCCTACTAGCGGGGGTGCAGATGCGCAGTATTTT	CASSPTSGGADAQYF
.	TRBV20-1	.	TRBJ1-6	TGCAGTGCTGGACAGTCGGCGGATTCACCCCTCCACTTT	CSAGQSADSPLHF
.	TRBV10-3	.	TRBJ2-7	TGTGCCATCAGCTCCCCTAGCGACCCCTACGAGCAGTACTTC	CAISSPSDPYEQYF
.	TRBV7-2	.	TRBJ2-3	TGTGCCAGCAGCTTAAGGGTACAGTTTACAGATACGCAGTATTTT	CASSLRVQFTDTQYF
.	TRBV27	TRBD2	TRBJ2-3	TGTGCCAGCAGTTGGGCCGGGACTAGCGGGGGGTTACTCACAGATACGCAGTATTTT	CASSWAGTSGGLLTDTQYF
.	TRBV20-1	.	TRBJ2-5	TGCAGTGCTAGCCCAGAGACCCAGTACTTC	CSASPETQYF
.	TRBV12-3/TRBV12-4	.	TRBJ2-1	TGTGCCAGCAGTTTAGTCCGGAATGAGCAGTTCTTC	CASSLVRNEQFF
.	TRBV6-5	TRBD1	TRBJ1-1	TGTGCCAGCAGGGAGTGGACAGGGCTTACTGAAGCTTTCTTT	CASREWTGLTEAFF
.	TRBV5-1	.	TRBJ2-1	TGCGCCAGCAGCATCACCCCAGGTAGGGATGAGCAGTTCTTC	CASSITPGRDEQFF
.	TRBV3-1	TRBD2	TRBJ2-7	TGTGCCAGCAGCCAGGGACTAGCGGGAGTCGAGCGGTACTTC	CASSQGLAGVERYF
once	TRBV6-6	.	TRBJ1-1	TGTGCCGGGACCGCAACCAGGGGCACTGAAGCTTTCTTT	CAGTATRGTEAFF
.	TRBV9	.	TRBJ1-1	TGTGCCAGCAGCGTAGCTATTGATGGACGCTTTACTGAAGCTTTCTTT	CASSVAIDGRFTEAFF
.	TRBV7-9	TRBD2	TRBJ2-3	TGTGCCAGCAGCCCTACTAGCGGAGGGGGGTATTTT	CASSPTSGGGYF
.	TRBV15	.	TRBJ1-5	TGTGCCACCAGCAGAGATCGAACCCAGGGATTCAATCAGCCCCAGCATTTT	CATSRDRTQGFNQPQHF
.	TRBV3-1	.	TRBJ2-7	TGTGCCAGCAGCCTACAAGTGGTGGGAGTCTACGAGCAGTACTTC	CASSLQVVGVYEQYF
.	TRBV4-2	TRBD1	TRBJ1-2	TGTGCCAGCAGCCAACCGACAGGGGAGGATGGCTACACCTTC	CASSQPTGEDGYTF
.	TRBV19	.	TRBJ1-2	TGTGCCAGTAGTATAACGGTCAGAAACACCTATGGCTACACCTTC	CASSITVRNTYGYTF
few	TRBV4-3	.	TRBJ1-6	TGCGCCAGCAGCCAAGTTATGGGGACACCTAATTCACCCCTCCACTTT	CASSQVMGTPNSPLHF
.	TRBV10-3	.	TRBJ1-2	TGTGCCATCAGTCACAGGGAAAACTATGGCTACACCTTC	CAISHRENYGYTF
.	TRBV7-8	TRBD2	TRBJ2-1	TGTGCCAGCAGCCCCGAGATGGGCGGGAGCGGTTGGAATGAGCAGGTCTTC	CASSPEMGGSGWNEQVF
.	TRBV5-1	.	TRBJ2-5	TGCGCCAGCAGCTTGCAGTTGGATTCAGAGACCCAGTACTTC	CASSLQLDSETQYF
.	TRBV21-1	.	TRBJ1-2	TGTGCCAGCAGCAAACCTGACGCCGAAAACGAGGATGGCTACACCTTC	CASSKPDAENEDGYTF
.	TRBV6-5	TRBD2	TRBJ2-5	TGTGCCAGCAGTTACTCCGGACTAGCGGGTATTGAGACCCAGTACTTC	CASSYSGLAGIETQYF
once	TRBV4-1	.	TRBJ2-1	TGCGCCAGCAGCCAGGAAACTGTCTGGGCTAATGAGCAGTTCTTC	CASSQETVWANEQFF